This TCR beta chain was recorded in a study of cytomegalovirus exposure and HLA in healthy donors. CDR1 and CDR2 (germline): SGHDN, FVKESK. The CDR3 consists of 15 residues. Trimming shortened V by 2 bases and J by 7 bases, and 15 bases separated the two germline ends. The PCR employed 60 Vbeta primers together with 13 Jbeta primers. The protocol was immunoSEQ multiplex PCR, while the TCRdb copy is restricted to in-frame clones and leaves out a portion. The table has under 150,000 clones, around a tenth seen once. This clone occurred a few times. The source material was PBMCs. This receptor was obtained from a male donor in good health and CMV-seronegative. The chain is built from TRBV14 and TRBJ2-1, with D uncertain. The CDR3 nucleotides read TGTGCCAGCAGCCAATGGGTAGTCAGGCCTAATGAGCAGTTCTTC. Translation gives CASSQWVVRPNEQFF. Looking up the rest from reference TRBV14 and TRBJ2-1 gives the full variable domain: EAGVTQFPSHSVIEKGQTVTLRCDPISGHDNLYWYRRVMGKEIKFLLHFVKESKQDESGMPNNRFLAERTGGTYSTLKVQPAELEDSGVYFCASSQWVVRPNEQFFGPGTRLTVL.